A single TCR beta chain is shown here with its context. Its antigen is unidentified. The data belong to a study of cytomegalovirus exposure and HLA in healthy donors. The study, taken as a whole, reports: The study found most TCR sequences rare, yet found some public TCRs in many donors. In vitro confirmation showed a few CMV-associated chains to be CMV antigen specific. The authors listed 150 to 200 TCR beta chains as cytomegalovirus-associated.

Clones were read by immunoSEQ multiplex PCR, and TCRdb kept only the in-frame ones, dropping some. The sample holds more than 85,000 clones, approximately 91% seen once. The CDR3 is made up of 15 amino acids. From germline, CDR1 is SGHRS and CDR2 YFSETQ. V gave up 2 bases and J gave up 5 bases; unmatched junction bases: 7. The chain recombines TRBV5-1 with TRBJ1-1; 9 nucleotides match TRBD1. Sequencing was carried out using PBMCs. The source of this sequence is a woman aged 18-30 years in good health and CMV-seronegative. The CDR3 region has the DNA TGCGCCAGCAGCTTACTTACAGGGGGCGGGACTGAAGCTTTCTTT. Translated, it gives CASSLLTGGGTEAFF.